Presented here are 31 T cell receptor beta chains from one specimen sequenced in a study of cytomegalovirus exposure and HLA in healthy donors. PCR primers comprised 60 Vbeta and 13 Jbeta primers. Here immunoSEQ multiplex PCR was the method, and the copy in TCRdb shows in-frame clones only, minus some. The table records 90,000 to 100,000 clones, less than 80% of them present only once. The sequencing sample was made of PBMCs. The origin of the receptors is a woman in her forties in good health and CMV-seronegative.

The CDR3 loop reads CASRMGQGIEGYTF. The DNA for the CDR3 is TGTGCCAGCAGGATGGGACAGGGTATTGAGGGCTACACCTTC. The chain is built from TRBV4-2 and TRBJ1-2; TRBD1 matches 9 bases. The V gene's germline CDR1 is LGHNA and CDR2 YNFKEQ. The V segment lost 6 bases and the J segment 8 bases; nucleotides outside the gene matches: 10. This CDR3 has 14 residues.

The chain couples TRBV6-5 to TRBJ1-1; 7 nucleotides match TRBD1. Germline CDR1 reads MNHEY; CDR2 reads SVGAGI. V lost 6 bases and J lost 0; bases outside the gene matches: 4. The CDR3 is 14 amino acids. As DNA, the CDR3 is TGTGCCAGCAGCTCGGGACAGATGAACACTGAAGCTTTCTTT. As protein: CASSSGQMNTEAFF.

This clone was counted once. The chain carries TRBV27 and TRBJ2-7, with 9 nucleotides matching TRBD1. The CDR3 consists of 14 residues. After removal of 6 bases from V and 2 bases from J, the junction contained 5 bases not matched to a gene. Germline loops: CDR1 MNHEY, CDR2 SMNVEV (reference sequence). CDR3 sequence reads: CASSGTGRPYEQYF. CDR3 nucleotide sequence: TGTGCCAGCAGCGGGACAGGGAGACCCTACGAGCAGTACTTC.

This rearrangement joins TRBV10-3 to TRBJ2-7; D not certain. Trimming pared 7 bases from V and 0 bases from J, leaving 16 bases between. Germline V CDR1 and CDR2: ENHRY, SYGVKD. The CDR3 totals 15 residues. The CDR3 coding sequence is TGTGCCATCAATCCGGGTGGCGTTCCCTCCTACGAGCAGTACTTC. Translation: CAINPGGVPSYEQYF.

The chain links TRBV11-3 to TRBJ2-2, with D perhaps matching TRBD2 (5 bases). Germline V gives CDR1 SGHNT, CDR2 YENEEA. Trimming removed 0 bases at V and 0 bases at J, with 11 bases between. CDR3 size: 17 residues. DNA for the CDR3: TGTGCCAGCAGCTTAGAGCAGAGACTAACGAACACCGGGGAGCTGTTTTTT. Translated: CASSLEQRLTNTGELFF.

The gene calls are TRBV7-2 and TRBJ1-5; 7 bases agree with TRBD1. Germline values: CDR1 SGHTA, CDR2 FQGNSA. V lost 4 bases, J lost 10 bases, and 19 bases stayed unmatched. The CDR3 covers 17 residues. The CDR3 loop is CASSSPTGPTVWGPQHF. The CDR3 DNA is TGTGCCAGCAGCTCCCCGACAGGGCCTACCGTGTGGGGACCCCAGCATTTT. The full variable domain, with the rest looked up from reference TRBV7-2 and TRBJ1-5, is GAGVSQSPSNKVTEKGKDVELRCDPISGHTALYWYRQSLGQGLEFLIYFQGNSAPDKSGLPSDRFSAERTGGSVSTLTIQRTQQEDSAVYLCASSSPTGPTVWGPQHFGDGTRLSIL.

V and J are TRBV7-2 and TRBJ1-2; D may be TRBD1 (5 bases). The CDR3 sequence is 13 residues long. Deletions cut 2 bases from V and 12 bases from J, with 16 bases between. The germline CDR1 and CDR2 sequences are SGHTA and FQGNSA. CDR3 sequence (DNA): TGTGCCAGCAGCTTAAGGGGAAATCTTGGGGACACCTTC. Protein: CASSLRGNLGDTF.

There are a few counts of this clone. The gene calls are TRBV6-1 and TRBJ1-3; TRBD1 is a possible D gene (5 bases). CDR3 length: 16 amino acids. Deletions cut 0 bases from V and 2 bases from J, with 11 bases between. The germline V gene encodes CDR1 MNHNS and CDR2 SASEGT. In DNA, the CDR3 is TGTGCCAGCAGTGAAGCCCCAGGGCCCCCTGGAAACACCATATATTTT. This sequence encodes CASSEAPGPPGNTIYF.

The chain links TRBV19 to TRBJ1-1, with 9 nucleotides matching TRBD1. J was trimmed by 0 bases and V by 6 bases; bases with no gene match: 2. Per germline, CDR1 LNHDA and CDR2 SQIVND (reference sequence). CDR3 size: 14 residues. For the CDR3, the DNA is TGTGCCAGTAGCCACAGGGGGCTGAACACTGAAGCTTTCTTT. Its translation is CASSHRGLNTEAFF.

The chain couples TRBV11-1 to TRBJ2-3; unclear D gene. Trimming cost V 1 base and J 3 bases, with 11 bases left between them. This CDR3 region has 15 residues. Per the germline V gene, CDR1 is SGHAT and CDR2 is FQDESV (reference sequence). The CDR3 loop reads CASSLDLVQTDTQYF. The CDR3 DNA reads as TGTGCCAGCAGCTTAGACCTAGTTCAGACAGATACGCAGTATTTT.

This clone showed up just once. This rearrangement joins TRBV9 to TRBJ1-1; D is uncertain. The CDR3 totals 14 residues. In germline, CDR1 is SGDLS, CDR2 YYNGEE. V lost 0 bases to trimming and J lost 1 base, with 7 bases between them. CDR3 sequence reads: CASSVGPGNTEAFF. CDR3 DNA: TGTGCCAGCAGCGTAGGACCAGGGAACACTGAAGCTTTCTTT.

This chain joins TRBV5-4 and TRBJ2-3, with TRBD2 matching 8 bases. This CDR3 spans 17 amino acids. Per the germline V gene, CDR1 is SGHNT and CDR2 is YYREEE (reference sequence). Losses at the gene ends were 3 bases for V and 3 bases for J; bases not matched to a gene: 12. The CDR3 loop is CASSSGGRLFSTDTQYF. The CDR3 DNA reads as TGTGCCAGCAGCTCGGGGGGGCGACTATTCTCTACAGATACGCAGTATTTT.

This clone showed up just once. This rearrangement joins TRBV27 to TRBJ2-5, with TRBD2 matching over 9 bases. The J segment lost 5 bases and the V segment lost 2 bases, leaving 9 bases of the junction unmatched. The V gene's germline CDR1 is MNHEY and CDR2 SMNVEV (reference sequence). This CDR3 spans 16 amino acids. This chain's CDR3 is CASSLVAGELWETQYF. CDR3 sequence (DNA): TGTGCCAGCAGTTTAGTAGCGGGAGAACTTTGGGAGACCCAGTACTTC.

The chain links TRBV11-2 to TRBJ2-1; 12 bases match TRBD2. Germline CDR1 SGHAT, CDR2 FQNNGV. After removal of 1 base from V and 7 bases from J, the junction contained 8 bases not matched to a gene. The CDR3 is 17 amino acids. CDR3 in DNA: TGTGCCAGCAGCTTAGTGGCGCTAGCGGGAGGGCCAAATGAGCAGTTCTTC. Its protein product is CASSLVALAGGPNEQFF.

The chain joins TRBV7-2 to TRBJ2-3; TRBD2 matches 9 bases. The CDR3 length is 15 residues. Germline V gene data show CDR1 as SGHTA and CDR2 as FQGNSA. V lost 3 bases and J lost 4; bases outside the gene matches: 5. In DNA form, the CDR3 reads TGTGCCAGCAGCTTTCCCGGCGGGAGGGCAGATACGCAGTATTTT. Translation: CASSFPGGRADTQYF.

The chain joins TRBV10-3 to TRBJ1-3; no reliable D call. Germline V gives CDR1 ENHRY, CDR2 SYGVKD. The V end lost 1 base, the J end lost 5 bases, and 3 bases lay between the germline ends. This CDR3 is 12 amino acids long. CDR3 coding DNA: TGTGCCATCAGTGAGTTTAGAAACACCATATATTTT. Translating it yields CAISEFRNTIYF.

The CDR3 coding sequence is TGTGCCAGTAGTATACTCGACAGTTACAATCAGCCCCAGCATTTT. Translating gives CASSILDSYNQPQHF. The chain is built from TRBV19 and TRBJ1-5, with D perhaps TRBD1 (5 bases). From germline, CDR1 is LNHDA and CDR2 SQIVND (reference sequence). Trimming cost V 2 bases and J 3 bases, with 11 bases left between them. The CDR3 contains 15 residues.

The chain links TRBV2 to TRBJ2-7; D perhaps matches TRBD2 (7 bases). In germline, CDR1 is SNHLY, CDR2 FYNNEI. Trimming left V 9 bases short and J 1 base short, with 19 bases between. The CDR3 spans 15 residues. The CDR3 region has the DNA TGTGCCAGAGGGGGGGGCACAATATCATCCTACGAGCAGTACTTC. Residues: CARGGGTISSYEQYF.

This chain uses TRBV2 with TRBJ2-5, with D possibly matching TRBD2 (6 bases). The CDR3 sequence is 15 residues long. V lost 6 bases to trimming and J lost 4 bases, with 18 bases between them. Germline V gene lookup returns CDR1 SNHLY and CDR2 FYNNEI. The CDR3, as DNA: TGTGCCAGCAGCCCCCTGGGGGGATTGGGAGAGACCCAGTACTTC. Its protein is CASSPLGGLGETQYF.

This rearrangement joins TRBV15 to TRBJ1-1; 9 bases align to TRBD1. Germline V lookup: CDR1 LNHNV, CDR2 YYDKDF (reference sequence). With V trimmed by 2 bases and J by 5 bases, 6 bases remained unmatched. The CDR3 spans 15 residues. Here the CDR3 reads CATSRQGTGLTEAFF. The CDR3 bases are TGTGCCACCAGCAGACAAGGGACAGGGCTGACTGAAGCTTTCTTT.

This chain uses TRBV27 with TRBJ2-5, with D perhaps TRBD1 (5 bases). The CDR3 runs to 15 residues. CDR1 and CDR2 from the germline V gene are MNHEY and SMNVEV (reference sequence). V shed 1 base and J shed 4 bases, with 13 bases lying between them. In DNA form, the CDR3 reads TGTGCCAGCAGTTTATACCCAGGGAACCCAGAGACCCAGTACTTC. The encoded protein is CASSLYPGNPETQYF.

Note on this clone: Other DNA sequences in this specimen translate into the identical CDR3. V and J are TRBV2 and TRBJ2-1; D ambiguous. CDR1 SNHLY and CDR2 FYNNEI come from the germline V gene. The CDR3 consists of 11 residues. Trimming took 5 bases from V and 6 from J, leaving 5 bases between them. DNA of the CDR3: TGTGCCAGCAGTCCCCTCAATGAGCAGTTCTTC. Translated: CASSPLNEQFF.

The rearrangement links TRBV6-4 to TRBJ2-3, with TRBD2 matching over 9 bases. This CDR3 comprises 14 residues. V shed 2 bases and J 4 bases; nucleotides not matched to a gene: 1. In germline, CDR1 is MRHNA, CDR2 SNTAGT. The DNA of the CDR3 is TGTGCCAGCAGTGACGCGGGAGGGCCAGATACGCAGTATTTT. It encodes CASSDAGGPDTQYF.

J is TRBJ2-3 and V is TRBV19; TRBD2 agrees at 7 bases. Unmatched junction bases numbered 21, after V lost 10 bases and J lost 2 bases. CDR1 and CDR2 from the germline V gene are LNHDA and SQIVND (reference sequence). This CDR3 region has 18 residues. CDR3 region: CATSLPGQAGRITDTQYF. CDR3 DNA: TGTGCCACTTCCCTCCCCGGACAAGCGGGACGGATCACAGATACGCAGTATTTT.

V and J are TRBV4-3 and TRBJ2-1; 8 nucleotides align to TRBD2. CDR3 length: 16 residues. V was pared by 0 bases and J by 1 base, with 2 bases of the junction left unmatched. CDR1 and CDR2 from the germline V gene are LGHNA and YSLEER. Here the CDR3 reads CASSQDPGGSYNEQFF. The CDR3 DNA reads TGCGCCAGCAGCCAAGATCCGGGAGGGTCCTACAATGAGCAGTTCTTC.

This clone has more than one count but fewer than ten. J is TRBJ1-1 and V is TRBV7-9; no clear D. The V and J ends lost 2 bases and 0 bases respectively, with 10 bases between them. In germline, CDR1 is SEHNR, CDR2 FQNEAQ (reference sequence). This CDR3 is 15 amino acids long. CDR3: CASSLSAGLNTEAFF. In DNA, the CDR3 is TGTGCCAGCAGCTTATCGGCAGGATTGAACACTGAAGCTTTCTTT.

The CDR3 reads CASSLGRGYQPQHF. The DNA for the CDR3 is TGTGCCAGCAGCTTGGGCAGGGGTTATCAGCCCCAGCATTTT. The V gene is TRBV5-6, the J gene TRBJ1-5; tentative D call: TRBD1 (6 bases). CDR3 length: 14 amino acids. Germline CDR1 is SGHDT and CDR2 is YYEEEE. V dropped 0 bases and J dropped 5 bases, with 9 bases sitting between them.

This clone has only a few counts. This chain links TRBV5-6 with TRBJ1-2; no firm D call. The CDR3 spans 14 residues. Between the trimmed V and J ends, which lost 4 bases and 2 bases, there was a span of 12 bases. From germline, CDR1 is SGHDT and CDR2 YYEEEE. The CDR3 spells CASSLSILNYGYTF. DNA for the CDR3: TGTGCCAGCAGCCTCTCGATCCTAAACTATGGCTACACCTTC.

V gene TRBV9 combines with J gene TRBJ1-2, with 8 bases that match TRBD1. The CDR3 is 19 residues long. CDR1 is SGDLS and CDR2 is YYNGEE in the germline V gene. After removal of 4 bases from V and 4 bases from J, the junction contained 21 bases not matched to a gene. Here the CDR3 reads CASSTRTGKVGSQPYGYTF. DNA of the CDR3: TGTGCCAGCAGCACACGGACAGGGAAAGTGGGCTCACAGCCCTATGGCTACACCTTC.

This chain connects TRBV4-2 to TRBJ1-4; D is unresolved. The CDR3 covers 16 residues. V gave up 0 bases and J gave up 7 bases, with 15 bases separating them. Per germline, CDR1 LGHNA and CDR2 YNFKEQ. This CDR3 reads CASSQEAASLGEKLFF. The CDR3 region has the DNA TGTGCCAGCAGCCAAGAGGCGGCTTCCCTCGGTGAAAAACTGTTTTTT.

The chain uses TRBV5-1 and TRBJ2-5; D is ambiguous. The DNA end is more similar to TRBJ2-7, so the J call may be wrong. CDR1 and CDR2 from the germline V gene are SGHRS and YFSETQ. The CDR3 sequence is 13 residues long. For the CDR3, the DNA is TGCGCCAGCAGCTCCGCGGTCCCCTACGAGCAGTACTTC. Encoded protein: CASSSAVPYEQYF.